This is a list of T cell receptor beta chains from one sample in a study of cytomegalovirus exposure and HLA in healthy donors. Libraries were prepared by immunoSEQ multiplex PCR; TCRdb keeps only in-frame clonotypes and omits some of them. The sample carries under 200,000 clones, approximately 12% recorded once. Material: PBMCs. These receptors were obtained from a man between 50 and 59 years old in good health and CMV-seropositive. Each CDR3 is given with its conserved first and last residue. D genes are given only for firm matches. Size tells how often a clone was seen (once, few, many) or the class of an expanded clone, and some rows leave it out.

few | TRBJ2-5 | - | TRBV21-1 | TGTGCCAGCAGCCGGACAGGGGGTGTTAATCTGGAGACCCAGTACTTC | CASSRTGGVNLETQYF
- | TRBJ2-3 | TRBD2 | TRBV4-3 | TGCGCCAGCAGCCGGGGGGGACTAAACACAGATACGCAGTATTTT | CASSRGGLNTDTQYF
- | TRBJ1-1 | - | TRBV12-5 | TGTGCTAGTGGTTTGGGGACAGAAGCTTTCTTT | CASGLGTEAFF
- | TRBJ2-3 | TRBD1 | TRBV19 | TGTGCCAGTAGTGAACAGACAGGGGCAGATACGCAGTATTTT | CASSEQTGADTQYF
- | TRBJ1-6 | - | TRBV6-1 | TGTGCCAGCAGTGTGTCCAGGGTAGATAATTCACCCCTCCACTTT | CASSVSRVDNSPLHF
many | TRBJ1-1 | - | TRBV9 | TGTGCCAGCAGCGTAGATCTAGCCCCCGAAGCTTTCTTT | CASSVDLAPEAFF
once | TRBJ1-1 | - | TRBV7-2 | TGTGCCAGCAGCGTAAATGAGGGCACTGAAGCTTTCTTT | CASSVNEGTEAFF
- | TRBJ2-5 | - | TRBV7-9 | TGTGCCAGCAGCTCCCCCAGGGGGGCTCAAGAGACCCAGTACTTC | CASSSPRGAQETQYF
few | TRBJ1-2 | - | TRBV7-8 | TGTGCCACCTCGGACCCGGGAGGCTACACCTTC | CATSDPGGYTF
few | TRBJ1-1 | - | TRBV6-5 | TGTGCCAGCAGTTACTCGAACATAATGAACACTGAAGCTTTCTTT | CASSYSNIMNTEAFF
few | TRBJ2-3 | - | TRBV4-3 | TGCGCCAGCAGCCAAGGGGGCCCCCAGGGGCGACGTCTCTCTAGCACAGATACGCAGTATTTT | CASSQGGPQGRRLSSTDTQYF
- | TRBJ1-1 | TRBD1 | TRBV29-1 | TGCAGCGTTGGCAGCACAGGGGCCCCGGGCACTGAAGCTTTCTTT | CSVGSTGAPGTEAFF
few | TRBJ2-3 | TRBD2 | TRBV5-1 | TGCGCCAGCAGTTTGCCGAGGTTGGGGGGGACAGATACGCAGTATTTT | CASSLPRLGGTDTQYF
few | TRBJ1-2 | TRBD1 | TRBV29-1 | TGCAGCTCTGGGGGGACAGGGACATCCGACTATGGCTACACCTTC | CSSGGTGTSDYGYTF
few | TRBJ1-1 | - | TRBV2 | TGTGCCAGCATCCTCACAGGTGGGGCGGACACTGAAGCTTTCTTT | CASILTGGADTEAFF
few | TRBJ1-5 | - | TRBV5-6 | TGTGCCAGCAGCCTGCAGGGTAGCAATCAGCCCCAGCATTTT | CASSLQGSNQPQHF
few | TRBJ1-3 | - | TRBV4-2 | TGTGCCAGCAGCCAAGATCATCAGACTGGAAACACCATATATTTT | CASSQDHQTGNTIYF
- | TRBJ2-1 | - | TRBV2 | TGTGCCAGCAGTCGGGCAGGGCCCCCATCTGGGGAGCAGTTCTTC | CASSRAGPPSGEQFF
- | TRBJ1-4 | TRBD1 | TRBV4-1 | TGCGCCAGCAGCCAAGGGGACAGGGGGCGTGAAAAACTGTTTTTT | CASSQGDRGREKLFF
- | TRBJ1-2 | TRBD1 | TRBV30 | TGTGCCTGGGTTTTTGGTCCAGGGGGCGGTAGCTATGGCTACACCTTC | CAWVFGPGGGSYGYTF
- | TRBJ1-1 | TRBD1 | TRBV4-3 | TGCGCCAGCAGCTATCAGGGGGGAGGTGAAGCTTTCTTT | CASSYQGGGEAFF
few | TRBJ2-5 | TRBD2 | TRBV6-5 | TGTGCCAGCAGTTACTCTAGCGGGGAAAAAGAGACCCAGTACTTC | CASSYSSGEKETQYF
few | TRBJ2-1 | - | TRBV5-1 | TGCGCCAGCAGCTTTTCCAGGGTCAATGAGCAGTTCTTC | CASSFSRVNEQFF
- | TRBJ1-2 | - | TRBV5-1 | TGCGCCAGCAGCTTGGCGGGTGACTATGGCTACACCTTC | CASSLAGDYGYTF
once | TRBJ1-5 | TRBD1 | TRBV6-5 | TGTGCCAGCAGTTTGCGGACAGGAGAGAACAATCAGCCCCAGCATTTT | CASSLRTGENNQPQHF
few | TRBJ2-7 | - | TRBV27 | TGTGCCAGCAGTTTATGGGGCTCGGTCGAGCAGTACTTC | CASSLWGSVEQYF
few | TRBJ1-1 | - | TRBV4-1 | TGCGCCAGCAGCCGGCCCGGGACACAAGAGACTGAAGCTTTCTTT | CASSRPGTQETEAFF
- | TRBJ2-7 | - | TRBV29-1 | TGCAGCGTTGAAGGGGGAGCGGCTTCCTACAAGCAGTACTTC | CSVEGGAASYKQYF
few | TRBJ1-2 | - | TRBV6-1 | TGTGCCAGCTCCCAGGACTGGGGTCTAGGCTATGGCTACACCTTC | CASSQDWGLGYGYTF
few | TRBJ1-6 | - | TRBV7-2 | TGTGCCAGCGGGCGTAGGGGGGGCACGGGCTCCTATAATTCACCCCTCCACTTT | CASGRRGGTGSYNSPLHF
few | TRBJ1-4 | - | TRBV5-6 | TGTGCCAGCAGCCAAGCGGGGGGAAATGAAAAACTGTTTTTT | CASSQAGGNEKLFF
- | TRBJ1-1 | - | TRBV19 | TGTGCCAGTAGTATAGATGGTAGGGGTGCCACTGAAGCTTTCTTT | CASSIDGRGATEAFF
- | TRBJ2-5 | - | TRBV6-1 | TGTGCCAGCAGTCGGACAGAGACCCAAGAGACCCAGTACTTC | CASSRTETQETQYF
- | TRBJ2-4 | - | TRBV5-6 | TGTGCCAGCAGCGCCCGTTCGGGGGGCTTACACATTCAGTACTTC | CASSARSGGLHIQYF
- | TRBJ2-2 | TRBD2 | TRBV10-3 | TGTGCCATCATGGGACTAGCGGGGGGGCCCGACACCGGGGAGCTGTTTTTT | CAIMGLAGGPDTGELFF
- | TRBJ2-3 | TRBD2 | TRBV7-3 | TGTGCCAGCAGCCTCGGACTAGCGGGGATTGCAGATACGCAGTATTTT | CASSLGLAGIADTQYF
- | TRBJ2-2 | TRBD1 | TRBV6-5 | TGTGCCAGCAGAACCGGGCAGGGGGTCGCCGGGGAGCTGTTTTTT | CASRTGQGVAGELFF
few | TRBJ2-7 | - | TRBV29-1 | TGCAGCGTTACCCAGGGCAACGAGCAGTACTTC | CSVTQGNEQYF
- | TRBJ2-5 | - | TRBV7-2 | TGTGCCAGCAGCTTAGCCCAGACAGATAGAGAGACCCAGTACTTC | CASSLAQTDRETQYF
few | TRBJ1-4 | - | TRBV7-9 | TGTGCCAGCAGCTCGGGGGGTACTAATGAAAAACTGTTTTTT | CASSSGGTNEKLFF
few | TRBJ2-3 | - | TRBV6-5 | TGTGCCAGCCGCGCGGGGACAGATACGCAGTATTTT | CASRAGTDTQYF
few | TRBJ1-4 | - | TRBV6-6 | TGTGCCAGCAGATTCTCCAGTACAACTAATGAAAAACTGTTTTTT | CASRFSSTTNEKLFF
- | TRBJ2-3 | - | TRBV5-1 | TGCGCCAGACCCGGCCGCTTACCAGGGAAAGTGACAGATACGCAGTATTTT | CARPGRLPGKVTDTQYF
few | TRBJ2-2 | - | TRBV4-1 | TGCGCCAGCAGCCAAGGCCTCCAGGGGGAGCTGTTTTTT | CASSQGLQGELFF
few | TRBJ2-1 | TRBD1 | TRBV7-9 | TGTGCCAGCAGCCGGACAGGGGGCGACAATGAGCAGTTCTTC | CASSRTGGDNEQFF
- | TRBJ2-1 | TRBD2 | TRBV5-1 | TGCGCCAGCAGCCCCGGGGGTAGCGGGGGCCAAACCTACAATGAGCAGTTCTTC | CASSPGGSGGQTYNEQFF
- | TRBJ2-1 | - | TRBV5-4 | TGTGCCAGCAGCTACACTCCACAGGGGGGGTACAATGAGCAGTTCTTC | CASSYTPQGGYNEQFF
- | TRBJ2-7 | TRBD1 | TRBV5-4 | TGTGCCAGCAGCCTGGGACAGGGGGCAACCTACGAGCAGTACTTC | CASSLGQGATYEQYF
- | TRBJ1-3 | - | TRBV5-4 | TGTGCCAGCAGCCCCCGAAGCGGCGCGGAAAACACCATATATTTT | CASSPRSGAENTIYF
- | TRBJ2-7 | - | TRBV5-8 | TGTGCCAGCAGCTTCAACAGGGACCAGTACTTC | CASSFNRDQYF
few | TRBJ2-5 | TRBD1 | TRBV7-9 | TGTGCCAGCAGCTTAAGGACAGGGGAGACCCAGTACTTC | CASSLRTGETQYF
- | TRBJ2-7 | TRBD1 | TRBV5-4 | TGTGCCAGCAGCCTGACAGGGGTCTACGAGCAGTACTTC | CASSLTGVYEQYF
few | TRBJ1-1 | - | TRBV19 | TGTGCCGTCTCAAGGACAGCGATTGCGAACACTGAAGCTTTCTTT | CAVSRTAIANTEAFF
- | TRBJ2-1 | - | TRBV6-6 | TGTGCCAGCAGTTCCGGCCTTTTCAATACGGGGAATGAGCAGTTCTTC | CASSSGLFNTGNEQFF
- | TRBJ1-5 | - | TRBV19 | TGTGCCAGTAGTATAGTACAGGGAATCAATCAGCCCCAGCATTTT | CASSIVQGINQPQHF
few | TRBJ1-5 | - | TRBV5-6 | TGTGCCAGCAGCTTGGGCCAGATCAATCAGCCCCAGCATTTT | CASSLGQINQPQHF
- | TRBJ1-1 | - | TRBV7-2 | TGTGCCAGCAGCCTTGGCCGCACGAACACTGAAGCTTTCTTT | CASSLGRTNTEAFF
few | TRBJ1-4 | - | TRBV5-8 | TGTGCCAGCAGCTTAGGGCAGGGTGGTGAAAAACTGTTTTTT | CASSLGQGGEKLFF
few | TRBJ1-1 | - | TRBV9 | TGTGCCAGCAGCGTAGGCCAGGACACTGAAGCTTTCTTT | CASSVGQDTEAFF
- | TRBJ1-3 | TRBD1 | TRBV30 | TGTGCCTGGATTCCGGGACAGCCATTAGGAAACACCATATATTTT | CAWIPGQPLGNTIYF